This T cell receptor beta chain came from a study of shared clonotypes between healthy human individuals. Broader study findings: Generally, naive subsets (rather than memory subsets) showed larger estimated richness.

The table came from immunoSEQ multiplex PCR; TCRdb's copy has only in-frame clones and leaves some out. Of approximately 2.4 million clones detected, approximately 94% appear once; the ten largest clones hold over 0.1%. Among the donors, all were Caucasian adults who lived in Nashville, Tennessee. In regard to this clone: Its target is unknown.

The receptor was derived from a man between 18 and 29 years old in good health. Sample: naive CD4+ T cells sorted from blood. Subset indicated: CD45RA+ positively selected.

The CDR3 region has the DNA TGTGCCAGCACCAATATTGGGGCACAGCAGTATTTT. This codes for CASTNIGAQQYF. The rearrangement links TRBV7-9 to TRBJ2-3; D is possibly TRBD1 (5 bases). Germline V lookup: CDR1 SEHNR, CDR2 FQNEAQ (reference sequence). This CDR3 spans 12 amino acids. V was clipped by 7 bases and J by 11 bases, with 16 bases between them.